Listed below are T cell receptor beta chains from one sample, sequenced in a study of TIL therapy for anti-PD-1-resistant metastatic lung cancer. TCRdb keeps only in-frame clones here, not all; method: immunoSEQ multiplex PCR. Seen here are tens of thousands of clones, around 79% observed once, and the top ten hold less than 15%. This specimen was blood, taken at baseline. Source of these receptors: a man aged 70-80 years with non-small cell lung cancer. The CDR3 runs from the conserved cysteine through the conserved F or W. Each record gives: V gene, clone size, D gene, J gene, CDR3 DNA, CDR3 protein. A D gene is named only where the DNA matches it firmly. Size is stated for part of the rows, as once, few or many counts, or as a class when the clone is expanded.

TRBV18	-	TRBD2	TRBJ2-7	TGTGCCAGCTCGCAGACTAGCGGGAGCTACGAGCAGTACTTC	CASSQTSGSYEQYF
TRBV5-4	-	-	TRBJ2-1	TGTGCCAGCAGCTTGACGGCAGGTACCTTCAATGAGCAGTTCTTC	CASSLTAGTFNEQFF
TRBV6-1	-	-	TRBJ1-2	TGTGCCAGTAACACCGGGAACCTTCAGCATGGCTACACCTTC	CASNTGNLQHGYTF
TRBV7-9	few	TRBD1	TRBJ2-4	TGTGCCAGCAGCTCGTATACAGGGGTGAAGATAGCCAAAAACATTCAGTACTTC	CASSSYTGVKIAKNIQYF
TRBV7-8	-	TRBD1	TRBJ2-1	TGTGCCAGCAGCTCCGGGACAGGGGGCTCGAATGAGCAGTTCTTC	CASSSGTGGSNEQFF
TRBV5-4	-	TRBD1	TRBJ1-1	TGTGCCAGCAGCTTTGGACAGGAGCAACGAGGCACTGAAGCTTTCTTT	CASSFGQEQRGTEAFF